What follows are 23 T cell receptor beta chains derived from one specimen sequenced in a study of blood T cell repertoires in COVID-19. This table comes from immunoSEQ multiplex PCR, and its TCRdb copy is limited to in-frame clones, with some not included. The sample yields roughly 50,000 clones, 86% seen once. The sample was peripheral blood. Every receptor here comes from a man in his sixties or seventies with active COVID-19.

The CDR3 bases are TGTGCCAGCAGTCCGGCTGGAGGTTACAATGAGCAGTTCTTC. Translating gives CASSPAGGYNEQFF. The rearrangement joins TRBV7-3 to TRBJ2-1; D might be TRBD2 (5 bases). CDR1 and CDR2 (germline): SGHTA, FQGTGA. This CDR3 has 14 amino acids. V lost 6 bases and J 4 bases, leaving 13 bases between the germline ends.

The chain combines TRBV11-2 with TRBJ2-2; a possible D gene is TRBD1 (6 bases). This CDR3 region has 15 residues. Germline V CDR1 and CDR2: SGHAT, FQNNGV. Trimming left V 4 bases short and J 4 bases short, with 13 bases between. CDR3: CASSSYRAITGELFF. The CDR3 DNA reads as TGTGCCAGCAGCTCTTACAGGGCGATCACCGGGGAGCTGTTTTTT.

The CDR3 is CASSPSRRQETQYF. The CDR3 DNA reads as TGTGCCAGCTCACCATCCCGTCGCCAAGAGACCCAGTACTTC. The rearrangement joins TRBV18 to TRBJ2-5; D is uncertain. CDR1 is KGHSH, CDR2 LQKENI, per germline. V was shortened by 2 bases and J by 1 base, with 8 bases between the two germline ends. This CDR3 is built from 14 residues.

This chain links TRBV6-2 or TRBV6-3 with TRBJ2-2, with TRBD1 matching over 9 bases. The V and J ends lost 5 bases and 3 bases, in that order; junction bases with no gene match: 7. The CDR3 loop spans 16 amino acids. Germline-derived CDR1 and CDR2 are MNHEY and SVGEGT. The DNA of the CDR3 is TGTGCCAGCAGTAAATGGACAGGGGAGCACACCGGGGAGCTGTTTTTT. Its translation: CASSKWTGEHTGELFF.

This chain joins TRBV7-9 and TRBJ1-1, with 8 bases identical to TRBD1. The length of the CDR3 is 14 residues. The junction had 6 bases not matched to a gene; V was cut back by 5 bases and J by 4 bases. Germline loops: CDR1 SEHNR, CDR2 FQNEAQ (reference sequence). In DNA, the CDR3 is TGTGCCAGCAGCCCCGGACAGGGAAGCACTGAAGCTTTCTTT. It encodes CASSPGQGSTEAFF.

The V gene is TRBV7-9, the J gene TRBJ1-2, with TRBD1 matching over 9 bases. CDR3 size: 15 residues. V was pared by 5 bases and J by 4 bases, with 8 bases of the junction left unmatched. Germline assignment: CDR1 SEHNR and CDR2 FQNEAQ (reference sequence). CDR3 residues: CASSPTGGAIYGYTF. CDR3 DNA sequence: TGTGCCAGCAGCCCTACAGGGGGCGCTATCTATGGCTACACCTTC. Supplemented by reference TRBV7-9 and TRBJ1-2, the full variable domain reads DTGVSQNPRHKITKRGQNVTFRCDPISEHNRLYWYRQTLGQGPEFLTYFQNEAQLEKSRLLSDRFSAERPKGSFSTLEIQRTEQGDSAMYLCASSPTGGAIYGYTFGSGTRLTVV.

The chain recombines TRBV29-1 with TRBJ2-3; tentatively, D is TRBD1 (6 bases). Per germline, CDR1 SQVTM and CDR2 ANQGSEA. The germline V and J ends were trimmed by 6 bases and 4 bases, with 14 bases remaining between them. The length of the CDR3 is 13 residues. The chain's CDR3 is CSVSRGRPDTQYF. The CDR3 bases are TGCAGCGTGTCCAGGGGTAGGCCAGATACGCAGTATTTT.

J is TRBJ2-7 and V is TRBV6-2 or TRBV6-3; D remains ambiguous. There are 13 residues in the CDR3. With 5 bases removed from V and 2 bases from J, the gap between germline ends came to 10 bases. Germline values: CDR1 MNHEY, CDR2 SVGEGT. The DNA of the CDR3 is TGTGCCAGCAGTAGAGGCAAAACCTACGAGCAGTACTTC. This encodes CASSRGKTYEQYF.

This chain links TRBV19 with TRBJ2-5; 10 positions agree with TRBD2. This CDR3 has 15 residues. The ends lost 10 bases at V and 5 bases at J; junction bases unmatched: 13. Germline loops: CDR1 LNHDA, CDR2 SQIVND (reference sequence). CDR3 protein: CATRSGGAPRETQYF. The CDR3, as DNA: TGTGCCACTAGGAGCGGGGGGGCCCCCCGGGAGACCCAGTACTTC.

This clone was observed once. The chain carries TRBV10-1 and TRBJ1-2; 7 bases align to TRBD1. The germline V gene encodes CDR1 WNHNN and CDR2 SYGVQD (reference sequence). V gave up 9 bases and J gave up 8 bases; unmatched junction bases: 6. The CDR3 is 11 residues long. CDR3 in DNA: TGCGCCAGAAGAGACAGGGCGGGCTACACCTTC. It encodes CARRDRAGYTF.

The chain combines TRBV29-1 with TRBJ2-7, with a tentative D call TRBD2 (5 bases). Germline CDR1 and CDR2: SQVTM and ANQGSEA. There are 12 residues in the CDR3. Trimming stripped 5 bases from V and 3 bases from J, with 11 bases between. The CDR3 is CSVTSGSYEQYF. In nucleotides, the CDR3 is TGCAGCGTTACGAGTGGGAGCTACGAGCAGTACTTC.

This clone was counted once. The gene calls are TRBV6-5 and TRBJ1-2; 8 bases fit TRBD1. CDR1 and CDR2 from the germline V gene are MNHEY and SVGAGI. There are 15 residues in the CDR3. V was clipped by 1 base and J by 3 bases; unmatched bases: 4. CDR3 sequence: CASSYWQGADYGYTF. In DNA, the CDR3 is TGTGCCAGCAGTTACTGGCAGGGGGCCGACTATGGCTACACCTTC.

V and J are TRBV6-1 and TRBJ1-5; D gene ambiguous. Looked up from germline, CDR1 is MNHNS and CDR2 is SASEGT. The CDR3 extends over 12 amino acids. The V and J ends lost 2 bases and 7 bases respectively, with 6 bases between them. As DNA, the CDR3 is TGTGCCAGCAGTGAATTCCTACAGCCCCAGCATTTT. Protein: CASSEFLQPQHF.

The chain carries TRBV7-3 and TRBJ2-3, with 9 bases lining up with TRBD2. The germline V gene has CDR1 SGHTA and CDR2 FQGTGA. The CDR3 runs to 16 residues. V lost 5 bases to trimming and J lost 3 bases; unmatched junction nucleotides: 9. This CDR3 reads CASSLNSGSGTDTQYF. In DNA, the CDR3 is TGTGCCAGCAGCCTCAATAGCGGGAGTGGGACAGATACGCAGTATTTT.

The gene calls are TRBV11-3 and TRBJ2-1, with TRBD2 identical over 7 bases. Per germline, CDR1 SGHNT and CDR2 YENEEA. J was trimmed by 0 bases and V by 4 bases; bases with no gene match: 3. The CDR3 sequence is 15 residues long. The CDR3 DNA sequence: TGTGCCAGCAGCTCAGAGCGGGGCTCCTACAATGAGCAGTTCTTC. Protein product: CASSSERGSYNEQFF.

The gene calls are TRBV6-5 and TRBJ2-7; 9 bases line up with TRBD1. Per germline, CDR1 MNHEY and CDR2 SVGAGI. The length of the CDR3 is 15 residues. V dropped 5 bases and J dropped 7; count of bases not matched to a gene: 12. This CDR3 is CASSSQGQGVREQYF. CDR3 DNA sequence: TGTGCCAGCAGTAGCCAGGGACAGGGTGTTAGGGAGCAGTACTTC.

J is TRBJ2-7 and V is TRBV19; 10 bases align to TRBD1. With 2 bases clipped from V and 2 bases from J, the junction kept 3 bases outside the gene matches. This CDR3 has 15 amino acids. The germline V gene has CDR1 LNHDA and CDR2 SQIVND (reference sequence). The CDR3 DNA is TGTGCCAGTAGTATAACCGGGACAGGGGCCTACGAGCAGTACTTC. Its protein product is CASSITGTGAYEQYF.

The chain uses TRBV19 and TRBJ2-7, with 9 bases fitting TRBD1. The CDR3 is 13 residues long. Unmatched junction bases numbered 6, after V lost 11 bases and J lost 1 base. Germline-derived CDR1 and CDR2 are LNHDA and SQIVND (reference sequence). The CDR3 DNA reads as TGTGCCGCCGGGACAGGGTTATCCTACGAGCAGTACTTC. Translation gives CAAGTGLSYEQYF.

CDR3 DNA sequence: TGTGCCAGCAGCCCAGCGTCGGGCTATGGCTACACCTTC. Encoded protein: CASSPASGYGYTF. V and J are TRBV5-4 and TRBJ1-2; D ambiguous. The CDR3 runs to 13 residues. CDR1 and CDR2 (germline): SGHNT, YYREEE (reference sequence). The ends were cut back, 4 bases at V and 4 bases at J, with 11 bases in the middle.

V gene TRBV7-6 combines with J gene TRBJ1-1; possible D gene TRBD1, 6 bases. Germline CDR1 SGHVS, CDR2 FNYEAQ. The ends were cut back, 6 bases at V and 1 base at J, with 21 bases in the middle. This CDR3 has 17 amino acids. CDR3 sequence: CASSLGVPGQSNTEAFF. The CDR3 DNA is TGTGCCAGCAGTCTAGGGGTACCGGGACAATCGAACACTGAAGCTTTCTTT.

The rearrangement joins TRBV11-3 to TRBJ2-7; 10 bases are a match to TRBD1. In germline, CDR1 is SGHNT, CDR2 YENEEA. V lost 8 bases to trimming and J lost 2 bases; unmatched junction nucleotides: 12. The CDR3 has 16 residues. In DNA form, the CDR3 reads TGTGCCAGCGGGGGGGGACAGGGGACCTCAACCTACGAGCAGTACTTC. Translation: CASGGGQGTSTYEQYF.

This sequence joins TRBV18 and TRBJ2-7; D may be TRBD2 (5 bases). The CDR3 is made up of 13 amino acids. Trimming cost V 6 bases and J 2 bases, with 11 bases left between them. Germline V lookup: CDR1 KGHSH, CDR2 LQKENI. CDR3 region: CASSRDGTYEQYF. CDR3 sequence (DNA): TGTGCCAGCTCCCGCGACGGGACCTACGAGCAGTACTTC.

The rearrangement uses TRBV7-9 and TRBJ2-1; 11 bases agree with TRBD1. This CDR3 is 16 amino acids long. The V gene end was trimmed by 1 base and the J gene end by 5 bases; junction bases not matched to a gene: 4. From germline, CDR1 is SEHNR and CDR2 FQNEAQ (reference sequence). Here the CDR3 DNA reads TGTGCCAGCAGCTTAGAGGGACAGGGGGTTAACAATGAGCAGTTCTTC. Translating gives CASSLEGQGVNNEQFF.